The 13 T cell receptor beta chains listed next were all sequenced from one sample in a study of naive and memory T cell subsets. An equimolar mix of two oligonucleotides served as the beta constant-region primer for TRBC1 and TRBC2. MiXCR, applied by TCRdb to the UMI-ligation and nested PCR reads, yields one record per CDR3 protein. The sample lists 32,000 or so distinct CDR3 sequences; 13% were seen once. Sequenced input: effector memory CD4+ T cells from blood. The subset: effector memory, CD45RA- CD27-. The source of these receptors is a human donor in good health.

This clonotype was counted ten times or more. The V gene is TRBV29-1, the J gene TRBJ2-5; 9 bases align to TRBD1. Trimming at V came to 4 bases and at J to 4 bases, leaving 10 bases not matched to a gene. Per germline, CDR1 SQVTM and CDR2 ANQGSEA. The CDR3 is 15 residues long. CDR3 loop: CSVALDRGDLETQYF. For the CDR3, the DNA is TGCAGCGTTGCCCTAGACAGGGGGGATTTAGAGACCCAGTACTTC.

This chain links TRBV14 with TRBJ2-7, with D unclear. CDR3 length: 14 amino acids. Looked up from germline, CDR1 is SGHDN and CDR2 is FVKESK. Between the trimmed V and J ends, which lost 7 bases and 4 bases, there was a span of 17 bases. DNA for the CDR3: TGTGCCAGCACCCGGTCACACGAATCTTACGAGCAGTACTTC. Protein sequence: CASTRSHESYEQYF. The complete variable domain, with remaining parts taken from reference TRBV14 and TRBJ2-7, reads EAGVTQFPSHSVIEKGQTVTLRCDPISGHDNLYWYRRVMGKEIKFLLHFVKESKQDESGMPNNRFLAERTGGTYSTLKVQPAELEDSGVYFCASTRSHESYEQYFGPGTRLTVT.

The CDR3 reads CASRDPAPETQYF. For the CDR3, the DNA is TGTGCCAGCAGGGATCCCGCCCCGGAGACCCAGTACTTC. This chain joins TRBV6-2 or TRBV6-3 and TRBJ2-5; D not certain. The CDR3 sequence is 13 residues long. Per the germline V gene, CDR1 is MNHEY and CDR2 is SVGEGT. With 6 bases removed from V and 5 bases from J, the gap between germline ends came to 13 bases.

The chain joins TRBV20-1 to TRBJ1-1; a possible D gene is TRBD1 (6 bases). V was clipped by 5 bases and J by 5 bases, with 21 bases between them. The CDR3 contains 15 residues. The germline V gene has CDR1 DFQATT and CDR2 SNEGSKA (reference sequence). CDR3 nucleotides: TGCAGTGCTCCCCGTCGGGGGGCGGGTAGTACTGAAGCTTTCTTT. Its translation: CSAPRRGAGSTEAFF.

The CDR3 DNA follows: TGCGCCAGCAGCTTGGAGCGGGGAATGAACACTGAAGCTTTCTTT. It specifies CASSLERGMNTEAFF. This chain connects TRBV5-1 to TRBJ1-1; the D is unclear. V was clipped by 0 bases and J by 0 bases, with 9 bases between them. Germline values: CDR1 SGHRS, CDR2 YFSETQ. This CDR3 comprises 15 residues.

The chain has TRBV5-1 and TRBJ1-1; D call uncertain. The V gene lost 1 base and the J gene lost 10 bases, with 14 bases spanning the gap. This CDR3 has 13 amino acids. Germline loops: CDR1 SGHRS, CDR2 YFSETQ. For the CDR3, the DNA is TGCGCCAGCAGCTTGCCTCCAGTTGTTGGAGCTTTCTTT. Amino acid sequence: CASSLPPVVGAFF.

This clonotype was found a few times. V and J are TRBV20-1 and TRBJ2-7, with 7 bases lining up with TRBD2. J gave up 7 bases and V 6 bases, and 18 bases lay outside the gene matches. This CDR3 comprises 15 residues. The germline V gene has CDR1 DFQATT and CDR2 SNEGSKA (reference sequence). The chain's CDR3 is CSAPGFGGRMGEQYF. The CDR3 nucleotides are TGCAGTGCCCCGGGGTTTGGCGGGAGAATGGGGGAGCAGTACTTC.

By proportion, this clonotype is medium-sized. The J gene is TRBJ2-1, the V gene TRBV29-1; 9 nucleotides agree with TRBD2. CDR1 is SQVTM and CDR2 is ANQGSEA in the germline V gene. Losses at the gene ends were 5 bases for V and 1 base for J; bases not matched to a gene: 9. CDR3 length equals 16 residues. CDR3 in DNA: TGCAGCGTTCTTGGTAGCGGGAGTAGGTCCTACAATGAGCAGTTCTTC. Protein sequence: CSVLGSGSRSYNEQFF.

This clonotype was picked up many times. V is TRBV20-1 and J is TRBJ2-3; possible D gene TRBD2, 6 bases. Germline lookup yields CDR1 DFQATT and CDR2 SNEGSKA (reference sequence). Trimming cost V 8 bases and J 4 bases, with 13 bases left between them. The CDR3 covers 12 residues. In DNA form, the CDR3 reads TGCAGTCCCGGAGGGGACGCAGATACGCAGTATTTT. Translated: CSPGGDADTQYF.

This clonotype was observed a few times. This chain links TRBV6-5 with TRBJ1-1; 9 bases fit TRBD1. The trim removed 0 bases at V and 2 bases at J, leaving 7 bases unmatched. Germline CDR1 is MNHEY and CDR2 is SVGAGI. The CDR3 consists of 17 residues. The CDR3 sequence: CASSYSLDRGKNTEAFF. The DNA for the CDR3 is TGTGCCAGCAGTTACTCTTTGGACAGGGGAAAAAACACTGAAGCTTTCTTT.

This chain connects TRBV5-1 to TRBJ2-1; 10 bases fit TRBD2. Germline-derived CDR1 and CDR2 are SGHRS and YFSETQ. The trim removed 4 bases at V and 2 bases at J, leaving 9 bases unmatched. This CDR3 has 17 residues. The CDR3 reads CASSDGLAVYTYNEQFF. CDR3 nucleotide sequence: TGCGCCAGCAGCGATGGACTAGCGGTCTATACCTACAATGAGCAGTTCTTC.

At least ten counts were recorded for this clonotype. This sequence joins TRBV3-1 and TRBJ1-5, with D possibly TRBD1 on 6 matching bases. Per germline, CDR1 LGHDT and CDR2 YNNKEL (reference sequence). Trimming stripped 6 bases from V and 4 bases from J, with 10 bases between. The CDR3 covers 13 residues. The CDR3 region has the DNA TGTGCCAGCAGTCGTGGACAGAATCAGCCCCAGCATTTT. It yields the protein CASSRGQNQPQHF.

The V and J genes are TRBV30 and TRBJ2-1, with TRBD2 matching 9 bases. The V gene end was trimmed by 2 bases and the J gene end by 6 bases; junction bases not matched to a gene: 5. Germline lookup yields CDR1 GTSNPN and CDR2 SVGIG (reference sequence). The CDR3 spans 14 residues. The CDR3, as DNA: TGTGCCTGGAGTACTCTAGCGGGGTTCAATGAGCAGTTCTTC. It is translated as CAWSTLAGFNEQFF.